The entry below describes one T cell receptor (beta chain). The antigen is unknown. Terminally differentiated effector memory CD45RA+ cells were excluded from the naive CD8 cells, which were CD45RO-negative and positively selected for CCR7. Sequencing used immunoSEQ multiplex PCR; TCRdb keeps in-frame clones, though not all of them. Here the sample spans nearly 2 million clones, just under 95% being singletons. This specimen belongs to a study of shared clonotypes between healthy human individuals. Trimming took off 8 bases at V and 0 bases at J, with 14 bases between the two ends. The CDR3 spans 16 residues. Germline V gene sequence: CDR1 SGHAT, CDR2 FQNNGV. General study points: Clonotypes which were not shared had lower generation probabilities than clonotypes that all four donors shared.

V usage is TRBV11-2 and J usage is TRBJ2-6; D perhaps matches TRBD1 (6 bases). The sequencing input was naive CD8+ T cells sorted from blood. The clonotype was recovered from a man in his late teens or twenties in good health. The CDR3 coding sequence is TGTGCCAGCGTCCGGGACACGTACTCTGGGGCCAACGTCCTGACTTTC. Translated, it gives CASVRDTYSGANVLTF.